This T cell receptor (beta chain) was identified in a study of cytomegalovirus exposure and HLA in healthy donors. Overall study context: Among some 400 genotyped donors, more than 65% fell in the Caucasian-associated ancestry cluster.

Germline V gives CDR1 LGHNA, CDR2 YNFKEQ. The CDR3 consists of 16 residues. J gave up 4 bases and V 4 bases, and 10 bases lay outside the gene matches. This PCR relied on a set of 60 Vbeta primers and 13 Jbeta primers. TCRdb's table, derived via immunoSEQ multiplex PCR, lists solely in-frame clones and lacks some. The sample lists about 65,000 clones; approximately 60% were seen once. This sequence originates from a young man in good health and CMV-seronegative. The chain links TRBV4-2 to TRBJ2-1, with 7 bases lining up with TRBD2. The material sequenced was PBMCs. The CDR3 region has the DNA TGTGCCAGCAGCCCTGGGGCTAGCGGACGATACAATGAGCAGTTCTTC. Amino acids: CASSPGASGRYNEQFF.